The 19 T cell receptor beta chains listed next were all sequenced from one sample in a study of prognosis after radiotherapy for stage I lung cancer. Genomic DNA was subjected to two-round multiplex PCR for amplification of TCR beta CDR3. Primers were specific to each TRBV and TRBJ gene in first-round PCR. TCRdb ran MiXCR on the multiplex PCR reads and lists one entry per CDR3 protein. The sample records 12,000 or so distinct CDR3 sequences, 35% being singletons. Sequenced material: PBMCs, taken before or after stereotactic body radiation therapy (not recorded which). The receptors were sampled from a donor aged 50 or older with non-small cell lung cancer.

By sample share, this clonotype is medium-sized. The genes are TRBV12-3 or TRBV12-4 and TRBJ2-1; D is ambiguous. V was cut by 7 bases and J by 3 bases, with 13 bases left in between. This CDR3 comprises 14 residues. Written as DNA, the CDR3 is TGTGCCAGCAACCCACAAGGAGTCTACAATGAGCAGTTCTTC. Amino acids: CASNPQGVYNEQFF.

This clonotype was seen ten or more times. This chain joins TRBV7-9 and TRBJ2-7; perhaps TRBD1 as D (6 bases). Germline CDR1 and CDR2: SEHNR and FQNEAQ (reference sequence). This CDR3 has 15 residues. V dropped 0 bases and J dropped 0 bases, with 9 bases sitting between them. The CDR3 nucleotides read TGTGCCAGCAGCTTAGCGGGGACAAGCTCCTACGAGCAGTACTTC. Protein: CASSLAGTSSYEQYF. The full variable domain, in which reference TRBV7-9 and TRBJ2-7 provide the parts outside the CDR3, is DTGVSQNPRHKITKRGQNVTFRCDPISEHNRLYWYRQTLGQGPEFLTYFQNEAQLEKSRLLSDRFSAERPKGSFSTLEIQRTEQGDSAMYLCASSLAGTSSYEQYFGPGTRLTVT.

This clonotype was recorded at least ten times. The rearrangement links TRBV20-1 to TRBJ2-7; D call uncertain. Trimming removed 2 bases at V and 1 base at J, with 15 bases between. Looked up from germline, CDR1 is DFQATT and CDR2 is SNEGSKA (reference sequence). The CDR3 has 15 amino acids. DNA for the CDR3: TGCAGTGCTAGATTCCCAGCGCTACTTTCCTACGAGCAGTACTTC. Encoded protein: CSARFPALLSYEQYF.

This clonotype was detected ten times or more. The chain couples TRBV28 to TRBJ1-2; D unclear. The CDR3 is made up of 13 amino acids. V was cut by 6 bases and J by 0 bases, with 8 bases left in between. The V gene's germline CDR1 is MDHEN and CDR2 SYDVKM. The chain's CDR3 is CASSLIANYGYTF. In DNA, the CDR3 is TGTGCCAGCAGCCTAATAGCTAACTATGGCTACACCTTC.

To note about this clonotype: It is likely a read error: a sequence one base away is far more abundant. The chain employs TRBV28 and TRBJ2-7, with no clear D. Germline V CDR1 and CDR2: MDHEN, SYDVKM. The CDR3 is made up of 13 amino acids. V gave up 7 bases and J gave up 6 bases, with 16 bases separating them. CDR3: CASKRHATGEQYV. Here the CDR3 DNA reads TGTGCCAGCAAGCGACATGCTACGGGCGAGCAGTACGTC.

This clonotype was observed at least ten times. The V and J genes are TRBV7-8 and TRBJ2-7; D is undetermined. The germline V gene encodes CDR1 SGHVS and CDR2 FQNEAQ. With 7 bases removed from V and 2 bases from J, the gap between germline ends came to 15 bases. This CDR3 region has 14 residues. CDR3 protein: CASTLPSATYEQYF. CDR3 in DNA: TGTGCCAGCACCCTGCCCAGCGCTACCTACGAGCAGTACTTC.

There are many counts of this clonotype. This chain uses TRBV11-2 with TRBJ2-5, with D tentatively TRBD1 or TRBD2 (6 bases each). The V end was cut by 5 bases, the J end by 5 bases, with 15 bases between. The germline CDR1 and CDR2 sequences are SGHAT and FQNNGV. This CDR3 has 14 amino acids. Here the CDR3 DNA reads TGTGCCAGCAGCCCCTCGAGGGGGGCTGAGACCCAGTACTTC. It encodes CASSPSRGAETQYF.

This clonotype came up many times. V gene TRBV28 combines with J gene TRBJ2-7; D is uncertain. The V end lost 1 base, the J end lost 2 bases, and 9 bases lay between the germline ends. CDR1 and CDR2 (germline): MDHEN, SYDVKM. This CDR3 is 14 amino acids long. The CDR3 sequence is CASSLYPETYEQYF. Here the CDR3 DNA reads TGTGCCAGCAGTTTATATCCAGAAACCTACGAGCAGTACTTC.

Here the CDR3 reads CASRCAAYEQYF. CDR3 coding DNA: TGTGCCAGCAGATGCGCAGCATACGAGCAGTACTTC. The chain links TRBV28 to TRBJ2-7; D is uncertain. The germline CDR1 and CDR2 sequences are MDHEN and SYDVKM. CDR3 size: 12 residues. V was pared by 6 bases and J by 4 bases, with 10 bases between.

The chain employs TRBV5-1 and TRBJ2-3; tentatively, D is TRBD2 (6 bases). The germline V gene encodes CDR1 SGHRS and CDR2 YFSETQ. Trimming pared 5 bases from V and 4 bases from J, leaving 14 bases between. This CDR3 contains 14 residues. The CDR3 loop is CASRGGEIPDTQYF. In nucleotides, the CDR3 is TGCGCCAGCAGAGGAGGGGAGATCCCAGATACGCAGTATTTT.

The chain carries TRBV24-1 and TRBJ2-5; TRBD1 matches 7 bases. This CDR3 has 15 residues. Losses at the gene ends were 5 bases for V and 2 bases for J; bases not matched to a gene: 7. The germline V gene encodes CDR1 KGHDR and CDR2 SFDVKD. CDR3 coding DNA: TGTGCCACCAGTGTCGGCTCGACAGGGCAAGAGACCCAGTACTTC. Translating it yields CATSVGSTGQETQYF.

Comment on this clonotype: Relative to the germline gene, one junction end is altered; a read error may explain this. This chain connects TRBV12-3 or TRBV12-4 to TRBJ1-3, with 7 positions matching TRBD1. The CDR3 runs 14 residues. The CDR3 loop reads CASSLSGGGSTIYF. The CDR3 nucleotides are TGTGCCAGCAGTTTGTCAGGGGGTGGAAGCACCATATATTTT.

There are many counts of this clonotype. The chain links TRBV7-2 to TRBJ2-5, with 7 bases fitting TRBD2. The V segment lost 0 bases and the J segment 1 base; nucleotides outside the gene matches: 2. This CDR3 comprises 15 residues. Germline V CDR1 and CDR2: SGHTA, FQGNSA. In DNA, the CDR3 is TGTGCCAGCAGCTTAGCAGCGGGGTCCCAAGAGACCCAGTACTTC. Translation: CASSLAAGSQETQYF. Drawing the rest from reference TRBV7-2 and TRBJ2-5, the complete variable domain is GAGVSQSPSNKVTEKGKDVELRCDPISGHTALYWYRQSLGQGLEFLIYFQGNSAPDKSGLPSDRFSAERTGGSVSTLTIQRTQQEDSAVYLCASSLAAGSQETQYFGPGTRLLVL.

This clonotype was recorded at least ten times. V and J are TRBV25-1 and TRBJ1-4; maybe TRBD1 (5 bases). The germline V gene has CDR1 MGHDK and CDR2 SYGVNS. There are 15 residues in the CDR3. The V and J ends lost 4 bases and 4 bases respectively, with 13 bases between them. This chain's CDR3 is CASSGIQGGNEKLFF. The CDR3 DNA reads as TGTGCCAGCAGTGGGATCCAGGGAGGTAATGAAAAACTGTTTTTT. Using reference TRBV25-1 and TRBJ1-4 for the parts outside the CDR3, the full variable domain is EADIYQTPRYLVIGTGKKITLECSQTMGHDKMYWYQQDPGMELHLIHYSYGVNSTEKGDLSSESTVSRIRTEHFPLTLESARPSHTSQYLCASSGIQGGNEKLFFGSGTQLSVL.

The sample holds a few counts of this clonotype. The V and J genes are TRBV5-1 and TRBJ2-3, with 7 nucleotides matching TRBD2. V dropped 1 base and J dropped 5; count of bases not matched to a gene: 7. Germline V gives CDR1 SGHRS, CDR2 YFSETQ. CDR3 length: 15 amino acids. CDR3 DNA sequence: TGCGCCAGCAGCTTGAGCGGGACGGGTGGAGATACGCAGTATTTT. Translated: CASSLSGTGGDTQYF.

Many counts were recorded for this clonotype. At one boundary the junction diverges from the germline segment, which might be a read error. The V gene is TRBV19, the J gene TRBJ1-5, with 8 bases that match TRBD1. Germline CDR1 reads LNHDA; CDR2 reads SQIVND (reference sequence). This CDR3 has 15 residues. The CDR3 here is CASGIAYTGGQPQHF. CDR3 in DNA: TGTGCCAGTGGTATTGCCTACACAGGGGGTCAGCCCCAGCATTTT.

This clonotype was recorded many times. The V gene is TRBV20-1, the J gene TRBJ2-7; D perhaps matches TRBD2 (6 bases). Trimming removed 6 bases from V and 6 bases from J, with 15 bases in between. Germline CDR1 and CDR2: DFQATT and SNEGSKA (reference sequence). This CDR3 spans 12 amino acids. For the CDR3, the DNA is TGCAGTGCCAGCCGGGGGAATTCCGAGCAGTACTTC. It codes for CSASRGNSEQYF.

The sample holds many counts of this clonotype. CDR3 sequence reads: CASSPPARGQFF. The CDR3 nucleotides are TGTGCCAGCTCACCACCGGCCCGTGGGCAGTTCTTC. The chain uses TRBV18 and TRBJ2-5, with unresolved D. The assigned J gene may be wrong: the sequence end matches TRBJ2-1 better. CDR1 is KGHSH, CDR2 LQKENI, per germline. CDR3 length: 12 residues.

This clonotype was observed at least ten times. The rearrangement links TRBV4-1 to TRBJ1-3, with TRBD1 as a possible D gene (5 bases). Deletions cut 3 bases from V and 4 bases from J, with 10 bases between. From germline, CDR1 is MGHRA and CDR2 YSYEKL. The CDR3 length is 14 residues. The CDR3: CASSQGERGNTIYF. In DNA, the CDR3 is TGCGCCAGCAGCCAGGGGGAGAGAGGAAACACCATATATTTT.